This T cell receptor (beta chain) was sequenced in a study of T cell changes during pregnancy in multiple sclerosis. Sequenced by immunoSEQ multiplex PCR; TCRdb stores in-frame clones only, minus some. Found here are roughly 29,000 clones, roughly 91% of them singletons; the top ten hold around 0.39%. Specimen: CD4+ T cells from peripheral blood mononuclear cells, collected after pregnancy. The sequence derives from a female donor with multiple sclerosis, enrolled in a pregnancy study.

The CDR3 region has the DNA TGCAGCGACGGACAGGGTAGAGGAGCTTTCTTT. Translated: CSDGQGRGAFF. The chain recombines TRBV29-1 with TRBJ1-1, with 8 nucleotides matching TRBD1. CDR3 length equals 11 residues. Germline V lookup: CDR1 SQVTM, CDR2 ANQGSEA. V trimming: 7 bases; J trimming: 10 bases; junction bases outside the gene matches: 8.